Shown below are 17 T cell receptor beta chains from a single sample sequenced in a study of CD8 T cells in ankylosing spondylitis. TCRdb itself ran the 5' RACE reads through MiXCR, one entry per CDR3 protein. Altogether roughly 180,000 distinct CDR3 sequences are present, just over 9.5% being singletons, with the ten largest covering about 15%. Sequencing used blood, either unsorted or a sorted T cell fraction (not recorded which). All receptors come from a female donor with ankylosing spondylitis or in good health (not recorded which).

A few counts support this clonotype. The CDR3 here is CASSSGQGKVSDGYTF. In DNA form, the CDR3 reads TGTGCCAGCAGCTCGGGACAGGGGAAGGTGTCTGATGGCTACACCTTC. The chain carries TRBV5-6 and TRBJ1-2; 10 bases align to TRBD1. This CDR3 has 16 amino acids. CDR1 and CDR2 from the germline V gene are SGHDT and YYEEEE. J gave up 6 bases and V 3 bases, and 11 bases lay outside the gene matches.

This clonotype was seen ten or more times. The CDR3 region has the DNA TGCGCCAGCAGCCAAATAGGACAGGGAATAATAGCTGAAGCTTTCTTT. Its protein is CASSQIGQGIIAEAFF. The V call is TRBV4-3, the J call TRBJ1-1; 8 bases fit TRBD1. This CDR3 has 16 residues. The J segment lost 6 bases and the V segment lost 2 bases, leaving 11 bases of the junction unmatched. The germline V gene has CDR1 LGHNA and CDR2 YSLEER.

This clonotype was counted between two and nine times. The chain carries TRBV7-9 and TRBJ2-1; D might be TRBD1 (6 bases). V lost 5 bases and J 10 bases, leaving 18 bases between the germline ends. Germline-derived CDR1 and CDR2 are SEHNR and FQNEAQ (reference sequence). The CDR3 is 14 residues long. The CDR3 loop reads CASSPAAGEKEQFF. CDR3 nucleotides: TGTGCCAGCAGCCCCGCCGCAGGGGAGAAAGAGCAGTTCTTC.

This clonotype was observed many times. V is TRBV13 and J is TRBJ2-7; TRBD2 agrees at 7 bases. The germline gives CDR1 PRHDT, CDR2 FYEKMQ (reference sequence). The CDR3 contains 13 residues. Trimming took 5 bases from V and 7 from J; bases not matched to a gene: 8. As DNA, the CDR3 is TGTGCCAGCAGCCCTCAACGGACTAGGGAGCAGTACTTC. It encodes CASSPQRTREQYF.

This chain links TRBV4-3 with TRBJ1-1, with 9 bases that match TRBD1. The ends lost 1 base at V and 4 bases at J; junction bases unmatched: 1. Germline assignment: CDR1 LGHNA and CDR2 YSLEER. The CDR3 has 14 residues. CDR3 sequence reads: CASSQGTGATEAFF. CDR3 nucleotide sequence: TGCGCCAGCAGCCAAGGGACAGGGGCCACTGAAGCTTTCTTT.

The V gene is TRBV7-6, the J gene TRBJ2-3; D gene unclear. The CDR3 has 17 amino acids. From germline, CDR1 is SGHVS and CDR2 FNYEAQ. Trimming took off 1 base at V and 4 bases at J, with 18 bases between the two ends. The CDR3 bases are TGTGCCAGCAGCTTAGACAGTTCGGTGGCCCTCCCAGATACGCAGTATTTT. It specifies CASSLDSSVALPDTQYF. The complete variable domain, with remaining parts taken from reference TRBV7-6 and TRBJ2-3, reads GAGVSQSPRYKVTKRGQDVALRCDPISGHVSLYWYRQALGQGPEFLTYFNYEAQQDKSGLPNDRFSAERPEGSISTLTIQRTEQRDSAMYRCASSLDSSVALPDTQYFGPGTRLTVL.

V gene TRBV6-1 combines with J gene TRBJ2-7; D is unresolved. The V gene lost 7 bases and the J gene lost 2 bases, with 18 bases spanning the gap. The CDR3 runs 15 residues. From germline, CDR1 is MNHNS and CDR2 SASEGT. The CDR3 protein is CASTPGRSLTYEQYF. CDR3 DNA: TGTGCCAGCACCCCCGGCAGGTCCTTAACCTACGAGCAGTACTTC.

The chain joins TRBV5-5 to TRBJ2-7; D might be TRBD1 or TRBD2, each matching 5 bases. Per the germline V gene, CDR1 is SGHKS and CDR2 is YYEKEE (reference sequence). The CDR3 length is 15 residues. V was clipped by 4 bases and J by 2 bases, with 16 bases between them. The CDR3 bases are TGTGCCAGCAGCGGGCCGGGACCGGGCCCCTACGAGCAGTACTTC. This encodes CASSGPGPGPYEQYF.

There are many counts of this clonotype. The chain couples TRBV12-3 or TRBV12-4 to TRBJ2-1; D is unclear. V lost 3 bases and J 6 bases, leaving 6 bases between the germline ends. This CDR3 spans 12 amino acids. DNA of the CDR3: TGTGCCAGCAGTTTTAGTGGCAATGAGCAGTTCTTC. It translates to CASSFSGNEQFF.

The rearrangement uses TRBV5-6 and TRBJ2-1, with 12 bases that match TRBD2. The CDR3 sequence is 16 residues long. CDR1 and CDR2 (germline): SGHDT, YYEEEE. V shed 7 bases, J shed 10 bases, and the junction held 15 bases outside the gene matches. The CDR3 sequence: CASQPPPSGRAQEQFF. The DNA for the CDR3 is TGTGCCAGCCAACCACCTCCTAGCGGGAGGGCACAGGAGCAGTTCTTC.

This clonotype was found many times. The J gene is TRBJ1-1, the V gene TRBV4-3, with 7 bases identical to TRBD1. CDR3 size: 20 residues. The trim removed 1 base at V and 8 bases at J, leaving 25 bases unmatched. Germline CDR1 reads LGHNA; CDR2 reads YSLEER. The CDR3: CASSQGGGGSIWIWGDEAFF. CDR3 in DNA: TGCGCCAGCAGCCAAGGTGGAGGGGGCTCAATTTGGATATGGGGAGACGAAGCTTTCTTT.

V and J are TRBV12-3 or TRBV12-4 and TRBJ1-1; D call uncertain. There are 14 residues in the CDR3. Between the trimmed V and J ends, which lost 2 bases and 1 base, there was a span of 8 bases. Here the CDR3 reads CASSLTARNTEAFF. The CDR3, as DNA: TGTGCCAGCAGTTTAACAGCCCGGAACACTGAAGCTTTCTTT.

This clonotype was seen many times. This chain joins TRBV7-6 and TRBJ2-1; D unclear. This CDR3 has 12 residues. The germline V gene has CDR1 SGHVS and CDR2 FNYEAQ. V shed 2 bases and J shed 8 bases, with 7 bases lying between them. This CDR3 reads CASSLSWDEQFF. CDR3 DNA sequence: TGTGCCAGCAGCTTATCGTGGGATGAGCAGTTCTTC.

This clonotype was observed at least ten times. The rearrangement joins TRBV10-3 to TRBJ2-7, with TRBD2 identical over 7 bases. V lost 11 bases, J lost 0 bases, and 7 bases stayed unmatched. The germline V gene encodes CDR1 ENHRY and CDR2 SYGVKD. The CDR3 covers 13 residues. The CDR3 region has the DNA TGTGCCTTATCAGCGGGGAGCTCCTACGAGCAGTACTTC. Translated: CALSAGSSYEQYF.

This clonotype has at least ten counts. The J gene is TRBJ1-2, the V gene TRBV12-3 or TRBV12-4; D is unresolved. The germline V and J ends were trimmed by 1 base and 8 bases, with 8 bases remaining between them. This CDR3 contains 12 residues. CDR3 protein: CASSLGGVGYTF. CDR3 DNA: TGTGCCAGCAGTTTAGGTGGGGTCGGCTACACCTTC.

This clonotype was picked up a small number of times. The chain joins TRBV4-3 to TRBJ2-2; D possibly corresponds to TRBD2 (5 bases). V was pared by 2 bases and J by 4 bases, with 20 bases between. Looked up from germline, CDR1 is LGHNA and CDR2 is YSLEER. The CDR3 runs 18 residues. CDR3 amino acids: CASSQSSFTPGSTGELFF. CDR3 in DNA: TGCGCCAGCAGCCAATCCAGCTTCACCCCGGGAAGCACCGGGGAGCTGTTTTTT.

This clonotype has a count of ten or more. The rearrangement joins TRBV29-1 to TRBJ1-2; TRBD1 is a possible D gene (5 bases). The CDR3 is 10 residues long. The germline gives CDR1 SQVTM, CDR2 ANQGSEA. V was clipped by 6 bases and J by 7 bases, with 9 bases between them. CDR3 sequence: CSVERGGYTF. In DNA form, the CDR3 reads TGCAGCGTCGAAAGGGGTGGCTACACCTTC.